This TCR beta chain was retrieved from a study of OX40 agonist ivuxolimab in advanced cancers. For the study at large: A mean age of roughly 66 years, range about 23 to 90, was recorded, and under 85% were male. Three dose-escalation patients had partial responses: one with hepatocellular carcinoma and two with cutaneous melanoma.

Sequencing used immunoSEQ multiplex PCR; TCRdb keeps in-frame clones, though not all of them. The sample contains about 34,000 clones, around 90% of which appear only once. Only one count was recorded for this clone. The junction departs from germline at one end; a sequencing error may be responsible. Germline CDR1 is MNHEY and CDR2 is SVGAGI. The CDR3 spans 16 residues. The sequence came from an adult with an advanced solid tumor such as melanoma, head and neck, liver or kidney cancer. Sequenced material: CD4+ or CD8+ T cells sorted from blood, taken in a trial of the OX40 agonist ivuxolimab. The chain combines TRBV6-5 with TRBJ2-3; 8 positions agree with TRBD1. The CDR3 here is CASSYSGQESTDTQYF. The CDR3 nucleotides are TGTGCCAGCAGCTACTCGGGACAGGAAAGCACAGATACGCAGTATTTT.